This T cell receptor beta chain originates from a study of cytomegalovirus exposure and HLA in healthy donors (dated by TCRdb to 2016 to 2017). Background on the whole study: In an earlier analysis of several hundred of the donors, 250 to 350 Gb of sequence data and 90 million to 120 million unique TCR beta sequences from 150 million to 200 million T cells were reported. An early release covering roughly 600 HLA-typed donors comprised approximately 300 gigabases of sequencing data and around 80 million unique TCR sequences. The genetic ancestry cluster associated with self-reported Caucasian donors included approximately 85% of the roughly 400 genotyped donors. The aim of the study was to test whether cataloging public T cell receptors could identify signatures of past pathogen exposure. Using immunosequencing, the study profiled T cell repertoires from 666 subjects and related those repertoires to cytomegalovirus serostatus. A separate validation cohort of about 110 different subjects was used in addition to the roughly 640-subject first cohort. To predict cytomegalovirus infection status, the study combined high-throughput TCR immunosequencing, statistical association of individual TCRs with disease status, and machine learning. A later analysis re-examined previously published TCR beta repertoires from 600 to 700 donors and added high-resolution HLA genotyping to investigate patterns of TCR occurrence. Rather than drawing on any new phenotypic data, the later analysis identified candidate immune exposures from TCR beta sequences and the way those sequences occurred across donors. To decide whether each TCR beta V gene segment behaved as functional or pseudogenic, an earlier analysis of fewer than 750 of the donors relied on high-throughput TCR beta sequencing. Donor age, sex, ethnicity and CMV serostatus were collected together with the repertoire data. A later genetic analysis used genome-wide SNP genotypes for 398 of the 666 donors, treating that subset as a discovery cohort. All discovery cohort repertoires had been generated on a single sequencing platform. Class I and class II HLA loci were covered by the typing at four-digit resolution. Typing coverage differed by locus: A, B, C, DRB1 and DQB1 were typed in roughly 620-640 donors, DQA1 in roughly 510, DPA1 in 606, and DPB1 in 472. Five DR-DQ haplotypes were treated as single units for association and clustering because of strong linkage in the cohort. Among about 360 genotyped donors of the cohort, an average of roughly 240,000 unique TCR beta nucleotide sequences were sequenced per donor, about a sixth of them non-productive. Study-wide conclusions, independent of this receptor: The study listed approximately 150 TCR beta chains as associated with cytomegalovirus. Because counts were too low, seventeen rarely observed V segments, including chromosome 9 orphons, were left out of the earlier analysis of a few hundred of the donors. A further reported finding was that TCR beta sequences accurately predicted the HLA-A and HLA-B alleles for most subjects in the first cohort. Because HLA typing was missing for some donors at each locus, association tests included only the typed subset. A later analysis found that TCR association rates varied across HLA loci, with DRB1 alleles showing the most associated TCRs and HLA-C alleles the fewest. The presence/absence analyses assumed that sequencing depth was roughly uniform across donors, and that assumption may not be true. Broadly in line with IMGT annotations, most TCR beta V segments showed up in productive rearrangements about 90% or about 30% of the time in an earlier analysis of about 500 of the donors. Three of the identified cytomegalovirus-associated TCR beta chains were confirmed in vitro to be specific for cytomegalovirus antigens. The only immune exposure information available for the cohort was CMV serostatus. Most CMV-associated TCR beta chains appeared to be HLA-restricted in a later analysis, and the HLA associations seemed to be driven largely by CMV exposure. Correlated functional status among segregating V segments might be attributable to linkage disequilibrium, but an unknown experimental factor could not be ruled out. Because the 87-base-pair reads could not distinguish some IMGT-functional V segments, including TRBV6-2 and TRBV6-3, those segments were excluded. Across donors, most TCR sequences were observed very rarely, whereas some public TCRs were present in many individuals. In a later analysis, about 17,000 TCR beta sequences were associated with specific HLA alleles at a false discovery rate of 0.05. It was suggested by the authors that the approach could potentially be generalized to other disease states and immunological phenotypes. A later genetic analysis associated a missense DCLRE1C variant with V-gene and J-gene trimming of TCR beta chains, and an independent cohort replicated the association. The cohort was sequenced for TCR beta chains only, and without alpha or paired-chain data the features that could be detected were limited. Cytomegalovirus status was reported to be diagnosed by the classifier with high specificity and sensitivity in both the original and validation cohorts. In a later analysis, several top co-occurrence clusters were reported to appear linked to parvovirus B19, influenza, CMV and Epstein-Barr virus. When HLA alleles, especially DR and DQ, strongly co-occurred, TCR associations were difficult to assign to individual alleles. A later genetic analysis reported fewer N-insertions in productive TCRs among donors in an Asian-associated ancestry cluster than the roughly 720-donor mean. The sequencing pipeline was judged likely to have produced a cluster of highly shared sequence variants as a technical artifact. Compared with equally common non-associated chains, HLA-associated TCR beta chains in a later analysis were more clonally expanded and had lower generation probabilities.

In total, roughly 710 healthy bone marrow donors made up the cohort. Cohort members were all nominally healthy when sampled, although unrecorded immune exposures were likely present. The donor was CMV seropositive and belonged to the group of some 290 seropositive cohort members. Every donor gave a peripheral blood sample, and the peripheral blood mononuclear cells from that sample were used for TCR beta sequencing. Genomic DNA was extracted from the blood cell samples with the Qiagen DNeasy Blood Extraction Kit. As regards this clone: The specificity of this receptor is unknown. No much larger clonotype is one base removed from it; base qualities were not supplied.

CDR3 length: 16 amino acids, cysteine to phenylalanine. The kept DNA is CDR3 alone, 48 bases in frame from the first base. The germline V and J ends show losses of 1 base and 0 bases respectively, and no gene match explains 5 bases of the junction. CDR1 is given as MNHNS and CDR2 as SASEGT, both from the germline V gene. Receptor libraries were prepared by the immunoSEQ multiplex PCR assay. A mixture of 60 forward primers for TCR Vbeta segments and 13 reverse primers for TCR Jbeta segments was used in the multiplex PCR. A multiplex PCR assay on genomic DNA amplified the CDR3 region of rearranged TCR beta genes. Amplified TCR beta libraries were sequenced as 87-base-pair reads on the Illumina HiSeq System. In the paper's pipeline: A later analysis counted approximately 76 million unique TCR beta chains across the 650 to 800 repertoires, and roughly 11 million of these chains were shared by at least two donors. Raw reads were error-corrected and collapsed into unique sequences by a nearest-neighbor algorithm in which closely related sequences were merged to remove PCR and sequencing errors. Alignment of CDR3 sequences to IMGT reference sequences was used to assign V, D and J gene segments. For a sequence to be retained, at least a six-nucleotide match to both a V gene segment and a J gene segment was required. Rearrangements were called productive when the CDR3 lacked stop codons and stayed in frame with V and J; all others were non-productive. CDR3 was defined by IMGT convention, running from the second conserved V-encoded cysteine to the conserved J-encoded phenylalanine. The earlier analysis of about 560 of the donors excluded any sequence lacking an unambiguous match to a single V gene segment. In an earlier analysis of approximately 590 of the donors, a V segment was called functional when productive rearrangements were above 56.7%, and segregating when the standard deviation between donors exceeded 5%. A statistical classification framework was built to diagnose cytomegalovirus status from the catalog of TCR beta chain sequences. A later analysis assigned V and J genes by comparing TCR nucleotide sequences with IMGT/GENE-DB human TR gene sequences. A later analysis assigned CDR3 sequences and most-parsimonious VDJ recombination scenarios with the TCRdist pipeline. In a later analysis, each TCR beta chain was defined by its CDR3 amino acid sequence together with its V-gene family, and reads without a unique V-gene family were excluded. To address suspected cross-contamination and a sequencing artifact, a later analysis removed around 590 highly shared, low-generation-probability nucleotide sequences. For each public chain, a later analysis derived a clonal expansion index from normalized ranks of inferred template counts within each repertoire. A later analysis computed generation probabilities with a VDJ recombination model fitted to out-of-frame rearrangements, and checked the results against IGoR. A later analysis scored TCR-TCR, TCR-HLA and TCR-CMV co-occurrence with hypergeometric tests, applying a repertoire-size bias correction to TCR pairs. A later analysis estimated false discovery rates by permuting HLA or CMV assignments 20 times. In a later analysis, co-occurring TCRs were grouped using DBSCAN, and TCRdist sequence similarity was added for clustering within HLA-allele-positive subsets. For co-occurrence clustering, repertoires with fewer than 30,000 or more than 120,000 public chains were excluded, along with roughly 5 repertoires with anomalous nucleotide sharing. This immuneACCESS table, as held by TCRdb, lists in-frame sequences with V and J called but not all clones. Of the missing ones, under half trace to an unresolved V gene in checked studies; the others have no known cause. V and J calls and clone size follow that table, whereas D and trimming were derived from the DNA. The sample data list some 140,000 clones, and around 83% of these were observed just once. Roughly 1.2% of the sample is taken by the ten largest.

The sequence derives from a male donor in good health and CMV-seropositive. The sample was PBMCs. The V gene is TRBV6-1 and the J gene is TRBJ2-7; 8 junctional bases match TRBD1. The bases are TGTGCCAGCAGTGAAGGCTCGGGACAGGACTCCTACGAGCAGTACTTC. Its coded protein is CASSEGSGQDSYEQYF.